This T cell receptor beta chain was sequenced in a study of CD8+ T cells in alopecia areata. Whole-study results and caveats: Numerous clones, expanded in lesions, remained in scalp and blood during tofacitinib.

Treatment described: oral pan-JAK inhibitor, 5-10 mg twice daily. The CDR3 covers 13 residues. The germline gives CDR1 MNHEY, CDR2 SVGAGI. Trimming removed 5 bases from V and 10 bases from J; junction bases left unmatched: 7. Extracted RNA was reverse transcribed into cDNA, the sequencing template. The method was immunoSEQ multiplex PCR; TCRdb's version includes in-frame clones alone and lacks a portion of them. The table has roughly 250,000 clones, 45% to 70% seen once. Worth noting for this clone: Its antigen is unknown.

V gene TRBV6-5 combines with J gene TRBJ2-1; TRBD2 aligns across 8 bases. The sequencing used CD4+ T cells sorted from blood, collected around week 52, from a patient treated with tofacitinib. This TCR derives from a human donor with alopecia areata. In DNA, the CDR3 is TGTGCCAGCAGTCGCGGGGGGCTGGGGGAGCAGTTCTTC. Amino acid sequence: CASSRGGLGEQFF.